Each of the 32 T cell receptor beta chains below was sequenced from the same sample in a study of blood T cell repertoires in COVID-19. Generated by immunoSEQ multiplex PCR, the TCRdb table keeps only in-frame clones and is missing some. The table lists over 50,000 clones, roughly 88% of them singletons. The specimen was peripheral blood. These receptors came from a human donor in a cohort sampled during active COVID-19.

The chain has TRBV11-2 and TRBJ2-1; D uncertain. The CDR3 sequence is 15 residues long. Germline lookup yields CDR1 SGHAT and CDR2 FQNNGV. Trimming took off 3 bases at V and 5 bases at J, with 14 bases between the two ends. The CDR3 is CASSFWSLMNNEQFF. CDR3 in DNA: TGTGCCAGCAGCTTTTGGTCACTGATGAACAATGAGCAGTTCTTC. Drawing the rest from reference TRBV11-2 and TRBJ2-1, the complete variable domain is EAGVAQSPRYKIIEKRQSVAFWCNPISGHATLYWYQQILGQGPKLLIQFQNNGVVDDSQLPKDRFSAERLKGVDSTLKIQPAKLEDSAVYLCASSFWSLMNNEQFFGPGTRLTVL.

J is TRBJ1-6 and V is TRBV12-3 or TRBV12-4, with D uncertain. V lost 3 bases, J lost 10 bases, and 10 bases lay in between. The CDR3 covers 13 residues. CDR3 region: CASSFFTPSPLHF. The CDR3 nucleotides are TGTGCCAGCAGTTTTTTTACACCCTCACCCCTCCACTTT.

V gene TRBV2 combines with J gene TRBJ1-1, with 9 nucleotides matching TRBD1. J gave up 10 bases and V 6 bases, and 9 bases lay outside the gene matches. From germline, CDR1 is SNHLY and CDR2 FYNNEI. CDR3 length equals 13 residues. CDR3 DNA: TGTGCCAGCAGGGACACCGGGACAGGGAGAGCTTTCTTT. Its protein is CASRDTGTGRAFF. Variable domain in full (rest from reference TRBV2 and TRBJ1-1): EPEVTQTPSHQVTQMGQEVILRCVPISNHLYFYWYRQILGQKVEFLVSFYNNEISEKSEIFDDQFSVERPDGSNFTLKIRSTKLEDSAMYFCASRDTGTGRAFFGQGTRLTVV.

This clone was detected once. The chain employs TRBV5-8 and TRBJ2-3; 8 nucleotides line up with TRBD1. CDR1 is SGHTS, CDR2 YDEGEE, per germline. This CDR3 spans 16 amino acids. V was pared by 6 bases and J by 0 bases, with 9 bases of the junction left unmatched. This CDR3 reads CASNRGRLFSTDTQYF. CDR3 nucleotides: TGTGCCAGCAACAGGGGGAGGCTTTTTAGCACAGATACGCAGTATTTT.

This chain links TRBV7-8 with TRBJ2-3, with D possibly being TRBD1 (5 bases). Germline CDR1 and CDR2: SGHVS and FQNEAQ. The CDR3 extends over 15 amino acids. Trimming took 5 bases from V and 2 from J, leaving 14 bases between them. The DNA for the CDR3 is TGTGCCAGCAGCCTAGGTTCAGGGTACACAGATACGCAGTATTTT. It encodes CASSLGSGYTDTQYF.

This chain connects TRBV2 to TRBJ2-7, with 11 bases that match TRBD2. The germline CDR1 and CDR2 sequences are SNHLY and FYNNEI. The CDR3 is 15 amino acids. V lost 6 bases to trimming and J lost 0 bases; unmatched junction nucleotides: 4. DNA of the CDR3: TGTGCCAGCAGGAATCTAGCGGGAGGCTCCTACGAGCAGTACTTC. This translates into CASRNLAGGSYEQYF.

This clone was observed a single time. V gene TRBV7-6 combines with J gene TRBJ2-7; tentative D call: TRBD1 (6 bases). The V and J ends lost 4 bases and 6 bases respectively, with 13 bases between them. CDR1 is SGHVS, CDR2 FNYEAQ, per germline. The CDR3 extends over 13 amino acids. The CDR3: CASSSQQGTEQYF. The CDR3 coding sequence is TGTGCCAGCAGCTCCCAGCAGGGGACCGAGCAGTACTTC.

V and J are TRBV6-5 and TRBJ2-2; TRBD1 is a possible D gene (5 bases). The V end lost 5 bases, the J end lost 4 bases, and 11 bases lay between the germline ends. CDR3 size: 14 residues. CDR1 and CDR2 from the germline V gene are MNHEY and SVGAGI. The DNA of the CDR3 is TGTGCCAGCAGTCTACGGACACTCACCGGGGAGCTGTTTTTT. As protein: CASSLRTLTGELFF.

This rearrangement joins TRBV5-1 to TRBJ2-7, with 9 bases fitting TRBD1. CDR1 is SGHRS and CDR2 is YFSETQ in the germline V gene. J was trimmed by 5 bases and V by 0 bases; bases with no gene match: 6. This CDR3 is 15 amino acids long. In DNA form, the CDR3 reads TGCGCCAGCAGCTTGGGGGACAGGGCGGCCCACGAGCAGTACTTC. Translated, it gives CASSLGDRAAHEQYF.

This sequence joins TRBV7-3 and TRBJ2-7; maybe TRBD2 (5 bases). Germline CDR1 reads SGHTA; CDR2 reads FQGTGA. The CDR3 is 14 residues long. V shed 5 bases and J shed 1 base, with 12 bases lying between them. In DNA form, the CDR3 reads TGTGCCAGCAGCCCTGGACTGGAGTCCTACGAGCAGTACTTC. Translating gives CASSPGLESYEQYF.

The CDR3 DNA reads as TGTGCCAGCAGCCGCGCGGGACCACGGGATACGCAGTATTTT. Residues: CASSRAGPRDTQYF. The genes are TRBV7-2 and TRBJ2-3; D is perhaps TRBD2 (6 bases). This CDR3 has 14 amino acids. Trimming pared 5 bases from V and 6 bases from J, leaving 15 bases between. Germline V CDR1 and CDR2: SGHTA, FQGNSA.

J is TRBJ2-2 and V is TRBV19; D call uncertain. With 6 bases removed from V and 1 base from J, the gap between germline ends came to 9 bases. The V gene's germline CDR1 is LNHDA and CDR2 SQIVND (reference sequence). The CDR3 is 14 residues long. CDR3 sequence: CASRPGRNTGELFF. Here the CDR3 DNA reads TGTGCCAGTAGACCAGGTCGGAACACCGGGGAGCTGTTTTTT.

V gene TRBV5-1 combines with J gene TRBJ2-5, with D possibly being TRBD2 (5 bases). V dropped 4 bases and J dropped 5 bases, with 9 bases sitting between them. Germline V gene lookup returns CDR1 SGHRS and CDR2 YFSETQ. This CDR3 spans 12 amino acids. The CDR3 coding sequence is TGCGCCAGCAGCACGGGGTTTGAGACCCAGTACTTC. Protein sequence: CASSTGFETQYF.

The chain couples TRBV30 to TRBJ1-3; D gene unclear. Between the trimmed V and J ends, which lost 5 bases and 0 bases, there was a span of 8 bases. Germline loops: CDR1 GTSNPN, CDR2 SVGIG (reference sequence). This CDR3 comprises 13 residues. The chain's CDR3 is CAWVASSGNTIYF. In DNA form, the CDR3 reads TGTGCCTGGGTGGCCAGCTCTGGAAACACCATATATTTT.

The chain couples TRBV11-2 to TRBJ2-2; 12 bases are a match to TRBD2. CDR1 and CDR2 from the germline V gene are SGHAT and FQNNGV. The CDR3 extends over 16 amino acids. V trimming: 5 bases; J trimming: 6 bases; junction bases outside the gene matches: 7. Here the CDR3 reads CASSTSSGRASGELFF. The CDR3 DNA sequence: TGTGCCAGCAGCACTTCTAGCGGGAGGGCCTCCGGGGAGCTGTTTTTT.

The V gene is TRBV6-6, the J gene TRBJ2-1; 9 nucleotides align to TRBD1. Germline-derived CDR1 and CDR2 are MNHNY and SVGAGI (reference sequence). This CDR3 comprises 17 residues. Unmatched junction bases numbered 13, after V lost 5 bases and J lost 5 bases. Here the CDR3 reads CASSPQPGQGTNNEQFF. CDR3 nucleotides: TGTGCCAGCAGTCCACAACCGGGACAGGGAACCAACAATGAGCAGTTCTTC.

V and J are TRBV4-1 and TRBJ1-4; D call uncertain. CDR1 is MGHRA and CDR2 is YSYEKL in the germline V gene. The CDR3 loop spans 16 amino acids. V gave up 5 bases and J gave up 3 bases, with 16 bases separating them. The CDR3 here is CASSDSGVTANEKLFF. CDR3 DNA sequence: TGCGCCAGCAGCGATTCCGGGGTTACGGCTAATGAAAAACTGTTTTTT.

The V and J genes are TRBV5-4 and TRBJ2-5; 7 bases align to TRBD1. This CDR3 spans 14 amino acids. Germline V gene lookup returns CDR1 SGHNT and CDR2 YYREEE (reference sequence). V gave up 0 bases and J gave up 5 bases; unmatched junction bases: 4. CDR3 residues: CASSLDRGSETQYF. CDR3 bases: TGTGCCAGCAGCTTGGACAGGGGCAGTGAGACCCAGTACTTC.

The V call is TRBV20-1, the J call TRBJ2-3; unclear D gene. In germline, CDR1 is DFQATT, CDR2 SNEGSKA (reference sequence). The V end was cut by 3 bases, the J end by 8 bases, with 15 bases between. There are 13 residues in the CDR3. CDR3: CSASESGPRTQYF. CDR3 nucleotide sequence: TGCAGTGCTAGTGAGTCTGGCCCCCGTACGCAGTATTTT.

The rearrangement joins TRBV3-1 (or the pseudogene TRBV3-2) to TRBJ1-1; D ambiguous. With 4 bases removed from V and 8 bases from J, the gap between germline ends came to 8 bases. The CDR3 is 11 amino acids. Germline lookup yields CDR1 LGHDT and CDR2 YNNKEL (reference sequence). CDR3 DNA sequence: TGTGCCAGCAGCCGGAGGTCCGAAGCTTTCTTT. It encodes CASSRRSEAFF.

The chain couples TRBV6-4 to TRBJ1-2, with TRBD1 matching 7 bases. The CDR3 length is 13 residues. The J segment lost 8 bases and the V segment lost 5 bases, leaving 8 bases of the junction unmatched. The V gene's germline CDR1 is MRHNA and CDR2 SNTAGT. The CDR3 bases are TGTGCCAGCAGTAATTTGGACAGGACGGGCTACACCTTC. Its translation: CASSNLDRTGYTF.

V usage is TRBV5-1 and J usage is TRBJ2-2; D ambiguous. The CDR3 is 16 amino acids. Germline V gives CDR1 SGHRS, CDR2 YFSETQ. The V end lost 4 bases, the J end lost 5 bases, and 18 bases lay between the germline ends. The CDR3 DNA reads TGCGCCAGCAGCCTCGGGTCGACCGGGTTAACCGGGGAGCTGTTTTTT. This sequence encodes CASSLGSTGLTGELFF.

The rearrangement links TRBV11-2 to TRBJ2-7, with D uncertain. CDR3 length equals 15 residues. Per germline, CDR1 SGHAT and CDR2 FQNNGV. The V end lost 5 bases, the J end lost 3 bases, and 17 bases lay between the germline ends. The CDR3 region is CASSLNRQALYEQYF. In nucleotides, the CDR3 is TGTGCCAGCAGCCTAAACCGCCAGGCTCTCTACGAGCAGTACTTC.

The chain employs TRBV19 and TRBJ1-2, with TRBD1 matching 9 bases. This CDR3 has 16 residues. The germline V gene encodes CDR1 LNHDA and CDR2 SQIVND (reference sequence). Trimming took 3 bases from V and 7 from J; bases not matched to a gene: 12. In nucleotides, the CDR3 is TGTGCCAGTAGTATTAACCGGGACAGGGACCTGGGTGGCTACACCTTC. Its translation: CASSINRDRDLGGYTF. Variable domain in full (rest from reference TRBV19 and TRBJ1-2): DGGITQSPKYLFRKEGQNVTLSCEQNLNHDAMYWYRQDPGQGLRLIYYSQIVNDFQKGDIAEGYSVSREKKESFPLTVTSAQKNPTAFYLCASSINRDRDLGGYTFGSGTRLTVV.

This rearrangement joins TRBV7-9 to TRBJ2-6; D gene ambiguous. Between the trimmed V and J ends, which lost 5 bases and 2 bases, there was a span of 10 bases. The V gene's germline CDR1 is SEHNR and CDR2 FQNEAQ (reference sequence). There are 15 residues in the CDR3. The CDR3 DNA is TGTGCCAGCAGCCCTAGACGAGCTGGGGCCAACGTCCTGACTTTC. This translates into CASSPRRAGANVLTF.

This chain connects TRBV10-3 to TRBJ1-2; perhaps TRBD1 as D (5 bases). Germline assignment: CDR1 ENHRY and CDR2 SYGVKD. CDR3 size: 16 residues. V was pared by 0 bases and J by 1 base, with 12 bases between. CDR3 region: CAISESGGVVNYGYTF. In nucleotides, the CDR3 is TGTGCCATCAGTGAGTCTGGAGGGGTGGTTAACTATGGCTACACCTTC.

This chain links TRBV4-1 with TRBJ2-7; TRBD2 agrees at 7 bases. CDR3 size: 16 residues. Germline V gives CDR1 MGHRA, CDR2 YSYEKL. J gave up 0 bases and V 1 base, and 6 bases lay outside the gene matches. CDR3 region: CASSQVFPSGSYEQYF. CDR3 nucleotide sequence: TGCGCCAGCAGCCAAGTTTTCCCTAGCGGCTCCTACGAGCAGTACTTC.

This clone was seen once. The chain carries TRBV2 and TRBJ1-2; 12 nucleotides align to TRBD1. Losses at the gene ends were 4 bases for V and 5 bases for J; bases not matched to a gene: 5. From germline, CDR1 is SNHLY and CDR2 FYNNEI. This CDR3 spans 15 amino acids. The CDR3 DNA sequence: TGTGCCAGCAGTGTTGGGACAGGGGGCGCGTATGGCTACACCTTC. This translates into CASSVGTGGAYGYTF.

This clone has more than one count but fewer than ten. The rearrangement links TRBV6-6 to TRBJ1-1, with 9 nucleotides matching TRBD1. CDR3 size: 14 residues. From germline, CDR1 is MNHNY and CDR2 SVGAGI (reference sequence). V lost 4 bases and J lost 4; bases outside the gene matches: 4. This CDR3 reads CASSWDRVSTEAFF. The CDR3 DNA reads as TGTGCCAGCAGTTGGGACAGGGTTTCCACTGAAGCTTTCTTT.

J is TRBJ2-4 and V is TRBV6-2 or TRBV6-3, with 10 bases matching TRBD2. The CDR3 runs to 18 residues. The V segment lost 2 bases and the J segment 3 bases; nucleotides outside the gene matches: 10. Germline CDR1 reads MNHEY; CDR2 reads SVGEGT. The CDR3 spells CASSYETTSGVYKNIQYF. The CDR3, as DNA: TGTGCCAGCAGTTACGAGACCACTAGCGGGGTGTACAAAAACATTCAGTACTTC.

This rearrangement joins TRBV6-5 to TRBJ2-5, with a tentative D call TRBD2 (6 bases). The CDR3 loop spans 14 amino acids. The V end lost 6 bases, the J end lost 5 bases, and 16 bases lay between the germline ends. CDR1 and CDR2 (germline): MNHEY, SVGAGI. The CDR3, as DNA: TGTGCCAGCAGACGACTAGAAGGGGCGGAGACCCAGTACTTC. Translating it yields CASRRLEGAETQYF.

The CDR3 nucleotides read TGTGCCAGCAGATACACTAGCGGGAGTAGCACAGATACGCAGTATTTT. It encodes CASRYTSGSSTDTQYF. The genes are TRBV6-5 and TRBJ2-3, with 11 bases matching TRBD2. V shed 6 bases, J shed 0 bases, and the junction held 5 bases outside the gene matches. The CDR3 runs 16 residues. Germline loops: CDR1 MNHEY, CDR2 SVGAGI.